This record looks at one T cell receptor beta chain sequence and its context. The ends were cut back, 3 bases at V and 2 bases at J, with 13 bases in the middle. CDR1 is KGHSH, CDR2 LQKENI, per germline. The CDR3 sequence is 15 residues long. This table comes from immunoSEQ multiplex PCR, and its TCRdb copy is limited to in-frame clones, with some not included. In the table there are around 1.6 million clones, 98% of which are singletons. These data originate in a study of shared clonotypes between healthy human individuals. The source is a man aged 25-45 years in good health. The specimen was naive CD4+ T cells sorted from blood. Regarding subset: CD45RA+ positively selected. This sequence joins TRBV18 and TRBJ1-1; D gene unclear. CDR3 amino acids: CASSPLGLGNTEAFF. As DNA, the CDR3 is TGTGCCAGCTCACCCCTGGGGTTAGGAAACACTGAAGCTTTCTTT. Full variable domain (remainder filled in from reference TRBV18 and TRBJ1-1): NAGVMQNPRHLVRRRGQEARLRCSPMKGHSHVYWYRQLPEEGLKFMVYLQKENIIDESGMPKERFSAEFPKEGPSILRIQQVVRGDSAAYFCASSPLGLGNTEAFFGQGTRLTVV.